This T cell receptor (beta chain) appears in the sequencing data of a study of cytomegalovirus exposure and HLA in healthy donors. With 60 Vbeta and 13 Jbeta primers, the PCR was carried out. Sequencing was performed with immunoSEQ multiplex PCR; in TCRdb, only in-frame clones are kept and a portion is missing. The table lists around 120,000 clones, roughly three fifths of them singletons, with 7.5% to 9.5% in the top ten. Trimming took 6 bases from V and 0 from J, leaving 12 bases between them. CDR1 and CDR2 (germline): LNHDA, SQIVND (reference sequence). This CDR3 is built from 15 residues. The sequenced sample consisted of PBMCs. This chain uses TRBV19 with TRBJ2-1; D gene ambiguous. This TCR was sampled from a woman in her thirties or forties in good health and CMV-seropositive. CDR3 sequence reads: CASSWATSSYNEQFF. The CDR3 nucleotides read TGTGCCAGTAGCTGGGCCACGAGCTCCTACAATGAGCAGTTCTTC. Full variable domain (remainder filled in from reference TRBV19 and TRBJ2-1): DGGITQSPKYLFRKEGQNVTLSCEQNLNHDAMYWYRQDPGQGLRLIYYSQIVNDFQKGDIAEGYSVSREKKESFPLTVTSAQKNPTAFYLCASSWATSSYNEQFFGPGTRLTVL.